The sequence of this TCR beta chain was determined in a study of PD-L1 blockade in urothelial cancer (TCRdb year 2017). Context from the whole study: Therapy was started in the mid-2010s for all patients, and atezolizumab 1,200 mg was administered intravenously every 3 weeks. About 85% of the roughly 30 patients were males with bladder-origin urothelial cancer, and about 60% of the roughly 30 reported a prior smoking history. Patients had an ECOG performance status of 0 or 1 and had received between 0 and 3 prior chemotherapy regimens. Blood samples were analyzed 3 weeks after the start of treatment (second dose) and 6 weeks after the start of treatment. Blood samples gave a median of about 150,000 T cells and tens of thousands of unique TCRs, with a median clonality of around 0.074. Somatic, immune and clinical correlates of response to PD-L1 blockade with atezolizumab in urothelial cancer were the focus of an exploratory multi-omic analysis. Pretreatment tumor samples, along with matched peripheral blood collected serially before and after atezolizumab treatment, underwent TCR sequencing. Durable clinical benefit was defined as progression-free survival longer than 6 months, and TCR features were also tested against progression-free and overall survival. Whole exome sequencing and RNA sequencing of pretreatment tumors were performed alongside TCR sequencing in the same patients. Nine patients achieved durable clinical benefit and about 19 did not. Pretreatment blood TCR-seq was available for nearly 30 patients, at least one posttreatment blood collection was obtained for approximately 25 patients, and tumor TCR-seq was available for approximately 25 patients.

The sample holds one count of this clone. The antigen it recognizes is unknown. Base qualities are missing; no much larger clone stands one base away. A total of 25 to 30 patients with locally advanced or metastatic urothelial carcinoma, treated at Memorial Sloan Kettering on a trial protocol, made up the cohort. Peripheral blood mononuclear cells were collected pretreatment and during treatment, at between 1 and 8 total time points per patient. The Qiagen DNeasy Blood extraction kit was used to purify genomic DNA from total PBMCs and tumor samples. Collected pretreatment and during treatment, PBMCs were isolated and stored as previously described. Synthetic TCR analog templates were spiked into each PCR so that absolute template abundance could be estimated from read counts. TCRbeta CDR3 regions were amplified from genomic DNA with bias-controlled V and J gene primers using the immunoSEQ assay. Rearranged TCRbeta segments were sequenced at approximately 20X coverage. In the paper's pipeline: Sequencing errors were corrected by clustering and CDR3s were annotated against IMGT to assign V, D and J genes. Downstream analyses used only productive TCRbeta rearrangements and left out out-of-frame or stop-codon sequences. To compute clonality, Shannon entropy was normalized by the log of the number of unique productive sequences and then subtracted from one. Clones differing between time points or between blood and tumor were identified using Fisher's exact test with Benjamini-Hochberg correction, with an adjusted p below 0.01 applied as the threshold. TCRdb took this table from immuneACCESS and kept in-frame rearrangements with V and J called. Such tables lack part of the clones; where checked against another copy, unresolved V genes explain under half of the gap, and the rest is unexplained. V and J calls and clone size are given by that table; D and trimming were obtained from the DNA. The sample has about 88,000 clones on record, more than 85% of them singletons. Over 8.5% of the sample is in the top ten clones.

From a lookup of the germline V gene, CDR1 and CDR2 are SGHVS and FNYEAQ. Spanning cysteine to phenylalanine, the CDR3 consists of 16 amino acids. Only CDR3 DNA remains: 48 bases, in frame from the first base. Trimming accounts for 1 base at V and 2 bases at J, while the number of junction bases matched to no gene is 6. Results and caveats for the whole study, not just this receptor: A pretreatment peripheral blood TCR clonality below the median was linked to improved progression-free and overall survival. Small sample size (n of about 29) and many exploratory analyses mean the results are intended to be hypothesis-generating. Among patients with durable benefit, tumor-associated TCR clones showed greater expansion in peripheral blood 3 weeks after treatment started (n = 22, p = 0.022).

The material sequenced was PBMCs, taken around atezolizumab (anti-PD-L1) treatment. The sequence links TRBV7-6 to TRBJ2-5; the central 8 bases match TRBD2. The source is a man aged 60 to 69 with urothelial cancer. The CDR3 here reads CASSLGVAGPQETQYF. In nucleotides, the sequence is TGTGCCAGCAGCTTAGGGGTAGCGGGACCTCAAGAGACCCAGTACTTC.